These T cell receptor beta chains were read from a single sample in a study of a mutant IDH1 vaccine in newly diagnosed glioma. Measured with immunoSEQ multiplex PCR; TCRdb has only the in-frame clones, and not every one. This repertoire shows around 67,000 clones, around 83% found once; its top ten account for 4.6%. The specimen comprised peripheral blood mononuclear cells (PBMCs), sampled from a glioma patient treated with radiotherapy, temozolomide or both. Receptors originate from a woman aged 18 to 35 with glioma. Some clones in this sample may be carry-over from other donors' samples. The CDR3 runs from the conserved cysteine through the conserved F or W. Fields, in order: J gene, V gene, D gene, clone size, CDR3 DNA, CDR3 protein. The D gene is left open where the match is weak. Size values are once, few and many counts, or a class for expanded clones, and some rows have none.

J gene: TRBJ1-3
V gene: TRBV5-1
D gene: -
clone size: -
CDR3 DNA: TGCGCCAGCAGCTTCAATTCGGGGGCTGGAAACACCATATATTTT
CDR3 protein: CASSFNSGAGNTIYF

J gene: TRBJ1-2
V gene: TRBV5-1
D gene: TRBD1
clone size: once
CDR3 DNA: TGCGCCAGCAGCGACGGGACAGGGTTGGGCGGCTACACCTTC
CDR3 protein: CASSDGTGLGGYTF

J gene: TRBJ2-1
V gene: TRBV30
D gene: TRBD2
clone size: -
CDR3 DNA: TGTGCCTGGAGGGAGGTGCGGGGGGGACCCTTCCCCTACAATGAGCAGTTCTTC
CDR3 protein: CAWREVRGGPFPYNEQFF

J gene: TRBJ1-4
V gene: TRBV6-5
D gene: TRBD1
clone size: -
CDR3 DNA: TGTGCCAGCAGTCCCCGGACAGGGAGGAATGAAAAACTGTTTTTT
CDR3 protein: CASSPRTGRNEKLFF

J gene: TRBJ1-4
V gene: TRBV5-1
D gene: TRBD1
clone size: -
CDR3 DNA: TGCGCCAGCAGCTTGGCCGGGACAGGGGGTGAAAAACTGTTTTTT
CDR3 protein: CASSLAGTGGEKLFF

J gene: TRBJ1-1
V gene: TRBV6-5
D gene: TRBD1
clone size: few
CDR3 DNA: TGTGCCAGCAGTTCCGAGACAGGGTACACTGAAGCTTTCTTT
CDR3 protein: CASSSETGYTEAFF

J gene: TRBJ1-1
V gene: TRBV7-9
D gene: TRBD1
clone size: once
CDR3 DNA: TGTGCCAGCAGCCGTGGCCGGGACAGAACTGAAGCTTTCTTT
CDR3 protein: CASSRGRDRTEAFF

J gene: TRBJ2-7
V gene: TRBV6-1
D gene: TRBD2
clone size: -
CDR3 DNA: TGTGCCACCAGTTCAGCGGGGGCCTTCTCCTACGAGCAGTACTTC
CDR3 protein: CATSSAGAFSYEQYF

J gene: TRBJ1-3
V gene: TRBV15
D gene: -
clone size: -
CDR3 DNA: TGTGCCACCAGCAGCCGACTGCTCTCTGGAAACACCATATATTTT
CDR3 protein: CATSSRLLSGNTIYF

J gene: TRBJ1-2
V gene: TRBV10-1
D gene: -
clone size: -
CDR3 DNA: TGCGCCAGCAGTGATGGGGCAGGGGATGGCTACACCTTC
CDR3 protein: CASSDGAGDGYTF

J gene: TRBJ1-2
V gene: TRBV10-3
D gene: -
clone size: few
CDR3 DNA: TGTGCCATCAATGGGGGGCTGGGCTACACCTTC
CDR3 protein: CAINGGLGYTF

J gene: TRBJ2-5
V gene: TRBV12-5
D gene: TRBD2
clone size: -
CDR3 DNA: TGTGCTAGTGGTTTGAACGGGGGGGGAGGAGAGACCCAGTACTTC
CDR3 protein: CASGLNGGGGETQYF

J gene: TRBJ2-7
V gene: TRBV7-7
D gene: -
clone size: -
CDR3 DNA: TGTGCTAGCAGCTTAGAAGTAGGCTACGAGCAGTACTTC
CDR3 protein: CASSLEVGYEQYF

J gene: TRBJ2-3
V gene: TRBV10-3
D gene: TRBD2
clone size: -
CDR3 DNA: TGTGCCATCACTCAGACTAGCCCCAGCACAGATACGCAGTATTTT
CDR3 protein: CAITQTSPSTDTQYF

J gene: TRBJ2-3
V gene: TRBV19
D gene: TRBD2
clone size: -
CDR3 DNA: TGTGCCAGTAGTAGCGTAGCGGGAAGCACAGATACGCAGTATTTT
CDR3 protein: CASSSVAGSTDTQYF

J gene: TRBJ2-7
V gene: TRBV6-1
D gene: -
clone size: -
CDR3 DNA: TGTGCCAGCTCCTACTGGACTGCCTACGAGCAGTACTTC
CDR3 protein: CASSYWTAYEQYF

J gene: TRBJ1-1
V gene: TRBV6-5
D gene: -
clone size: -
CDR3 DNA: TGTGCCAGCAGCCCCCCGTTAGGAGCGAACACTGAAGCTTTCTTT
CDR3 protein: CASSPPLGANTEAFF

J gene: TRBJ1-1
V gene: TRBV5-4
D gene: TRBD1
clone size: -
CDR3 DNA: TGTGCCAGCAGTCAAAAAGGGACAGCAATGGGAGCTTTCTTT
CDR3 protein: CASSQKGTAMGAFF

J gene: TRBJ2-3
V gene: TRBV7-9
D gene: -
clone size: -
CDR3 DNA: TGTGCCAGCAGCTTAGGGGTCACTAGCACAGATACGCAGTATTTT
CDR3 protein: CASSLGVTSTDTQYF

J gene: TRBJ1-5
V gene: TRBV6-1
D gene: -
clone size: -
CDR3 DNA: TGTGCCAGCAGTGAAGTGGGCGGGGATTTTGCGCCCCAGCATTTT
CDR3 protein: CASSEVGGDFAPQHF

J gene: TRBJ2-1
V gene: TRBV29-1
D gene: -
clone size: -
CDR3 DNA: TGCAGCGTCTCAGGGTATGAGCAGTTCTTC
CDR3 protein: CSVSGYEQFF

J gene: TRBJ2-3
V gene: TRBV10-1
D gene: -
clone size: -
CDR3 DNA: TGCGCCAGCACAGATACGCAGTATTTT
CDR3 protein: CASTDTQYF

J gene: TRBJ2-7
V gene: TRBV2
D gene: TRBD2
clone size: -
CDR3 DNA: TGTGCCAGCATCCTTGGGGGACTAGCGGGAGGGCCGGGCGAGCAGTACTTC
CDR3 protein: CASILGGLAGGPGEQYF

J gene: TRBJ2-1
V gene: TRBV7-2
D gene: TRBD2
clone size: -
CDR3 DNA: TGTGCCAGCAGCCCAATCCCCACTTTAGCGGGGGGGACTAATGAGCAGTTCTTC
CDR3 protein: CASSPIPTLAGGTNEQFF

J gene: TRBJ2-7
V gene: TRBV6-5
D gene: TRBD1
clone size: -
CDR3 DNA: TGTGCCAGCAGTGTTGGACAGGGTAAAGTCTACGAGCAGTACTTC
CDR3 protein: CASSVGQGKVYEQYF

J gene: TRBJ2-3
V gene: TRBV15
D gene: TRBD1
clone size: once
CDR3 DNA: TGTGCCACCAGCAAAGAGACAGGGTGGGATACGCAGTATTTT
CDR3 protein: CATSKETGWDTQYF

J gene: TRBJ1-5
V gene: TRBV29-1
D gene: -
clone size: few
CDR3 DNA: TGCAGCGCCGGCCAGGGGTCGACGCAGCCCCAGCATTTT
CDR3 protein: CSAGQGSTQPQHF

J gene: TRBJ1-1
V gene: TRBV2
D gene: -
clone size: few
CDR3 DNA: TGTGCCAGCAGTGGGGAGAGTCGAGGGGCTTGGGACACTGAAGCTTTCTTT
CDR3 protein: CASSGESRGAWDTEAFF

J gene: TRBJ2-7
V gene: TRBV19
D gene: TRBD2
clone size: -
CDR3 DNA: TGTGCCAGTAGTATAGGGACTAGAATTCACGAGCAGTACTTC
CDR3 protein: CASSIGTRIHEQYF

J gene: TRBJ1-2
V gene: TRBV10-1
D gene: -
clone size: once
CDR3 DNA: TGCGCCAGCAGACTCGGACAGCCGTCCAAGATAGATGGCTACACCTTC
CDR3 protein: CASRLGQPSKIDGYTF

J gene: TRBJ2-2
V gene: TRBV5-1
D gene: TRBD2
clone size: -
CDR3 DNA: TGCGCCAGCAGCCCGGGACTAGCGGGAAACACCGGGGAGCTGTTTTTT
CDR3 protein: CASSPGLAGNTGELFF

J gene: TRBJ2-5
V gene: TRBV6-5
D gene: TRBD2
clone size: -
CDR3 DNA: TGTGCCAGCAGGGCGGGGGGGCTCGAGACCCAGTACTTC
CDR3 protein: CASRAGGLETQYF

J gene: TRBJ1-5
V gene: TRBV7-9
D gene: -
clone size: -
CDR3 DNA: TGTGCCAGCTCGACGGGGCAGGGCAATCAGCCCCAGCATTTT
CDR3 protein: CASSTGQGNQPQHF

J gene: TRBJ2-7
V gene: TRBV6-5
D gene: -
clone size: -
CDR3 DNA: TGTGCCAGCAGTTCCCAGGGGCAATACGAGCAGTACTTC
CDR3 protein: CASSSQGQYEQYF

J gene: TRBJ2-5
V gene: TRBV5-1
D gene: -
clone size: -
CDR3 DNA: TGCGCCAGCAGCTTGGGACAGGTTGGAGGAGAGACCCAGTACTTC
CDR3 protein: CASSLGQVGGETQYF

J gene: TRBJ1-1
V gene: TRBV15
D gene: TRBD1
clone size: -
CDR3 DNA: TGTGCCACCAGCGCCGGGGACAGGGGAGGAACTGAAGCTTTCTTT
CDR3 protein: CATSAGDRGGTEAFF

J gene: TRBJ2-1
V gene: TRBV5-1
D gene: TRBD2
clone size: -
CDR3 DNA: TGCGCCAGCAGCTTGGCCTCTGGCGGGAGGACTGAGCAGTTCTTC
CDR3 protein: CASSLASGGRTEQFF

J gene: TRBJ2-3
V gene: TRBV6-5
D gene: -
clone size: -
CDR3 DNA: TGTGCCAGCAGTGACAACCTAGATACGCAGTATTTT
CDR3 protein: CASSDNLDTQYF

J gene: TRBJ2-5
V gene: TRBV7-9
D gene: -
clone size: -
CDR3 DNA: TGTGCCAGCAGCGGGGGCCGGTACCAAGAGACCCAGTACTTC
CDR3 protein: CASSGGRYQETQYF

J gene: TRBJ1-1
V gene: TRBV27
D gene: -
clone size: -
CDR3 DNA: TGTGCCAGCAGTTCCCCGGGACGGGGAGTAGCTTTCTTT
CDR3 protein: CASSSPGRGVAFF

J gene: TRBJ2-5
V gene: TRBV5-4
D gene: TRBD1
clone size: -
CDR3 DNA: TGTGCCAGCAGTTTTGGCAGGGGGCGTGAGACCCAGTACTTC
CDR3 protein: CASSFGRGRETQYF

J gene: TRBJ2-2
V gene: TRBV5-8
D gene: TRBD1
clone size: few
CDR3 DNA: TGTGCCAGCAGCTTGGGGGGACAGGGATCCGGGGAGCTGTTTTTT
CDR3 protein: CASSLGGQGSGELFF

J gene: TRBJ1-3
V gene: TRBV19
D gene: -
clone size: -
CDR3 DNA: TGTGCCAGTAGTACGACAGCTGGAAACACCATATATTTT
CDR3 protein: CASSTTAGNTIYF

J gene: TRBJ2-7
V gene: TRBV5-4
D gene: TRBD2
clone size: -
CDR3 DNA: TGTGCCAGCAGCTTGGGCCTAGCGGGCTCCTACGAGCAGTACTTC
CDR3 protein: CASSLGLAGSYEQYF

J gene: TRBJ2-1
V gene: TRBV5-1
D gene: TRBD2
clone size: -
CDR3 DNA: TGCGCCAGCAGCTTGGGACTAGCGCCTGAGCAGTTCTTC
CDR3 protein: CASSLGLAPEQFF

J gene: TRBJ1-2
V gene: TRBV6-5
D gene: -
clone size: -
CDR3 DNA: TGTGCCAGCAGTTACTCCGGCCCTAGCAGCGGCTACACCTTC
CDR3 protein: CASSYSGPSSGYTF

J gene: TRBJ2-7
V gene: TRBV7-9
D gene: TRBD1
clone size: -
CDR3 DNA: TGTGCCAGCAGCTTAGACCTAGGGCGCCGGGACAGGAGGTACTACGAGCAGTACTTC
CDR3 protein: CASSLDLGRRDRRYYEQYF

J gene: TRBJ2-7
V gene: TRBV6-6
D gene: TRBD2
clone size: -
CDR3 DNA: TGTGCCAGCATCCTCACTAGCGGGGACTCCTACGAGCAGTACTTC
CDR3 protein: CASILTSGDSYEQYF

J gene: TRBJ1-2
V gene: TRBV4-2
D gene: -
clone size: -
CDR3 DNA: TGTGCCAGCAGCCGGCACGGGGAATTGGACGTCTATGGCTACACCTTC
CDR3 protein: CASSRHGELDVYGYTF

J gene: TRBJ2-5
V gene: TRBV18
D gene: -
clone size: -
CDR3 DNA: TGTGCCAGCTCACCATCGGGAGAGACCCAGTACTTC
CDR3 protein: CASSPSGETQYF

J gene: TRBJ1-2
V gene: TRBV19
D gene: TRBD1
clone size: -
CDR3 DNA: TGTGCCAGTATCCCGGGGGACAGGGTGGCCCCTAACTATGGCTACACCTTC
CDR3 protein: CASIPGDRVAPNYGYTF

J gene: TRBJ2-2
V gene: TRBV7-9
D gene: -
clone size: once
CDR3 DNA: TGTGCCAGCCGCAGGTACGGGGACTCGAGCACCGGGGAGCTGTTTTTT
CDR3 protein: CASRRYGDSSTGELFF

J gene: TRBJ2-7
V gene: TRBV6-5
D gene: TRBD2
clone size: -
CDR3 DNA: TGTGCCAGCAGTCGCGGGGGGGGAGAATCCTACGAGCAGTACTTC
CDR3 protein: CASSRGGGESYEQYF

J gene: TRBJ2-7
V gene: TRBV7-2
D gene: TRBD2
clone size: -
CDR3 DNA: TGTGCCAGCAGCCCCGGGGGGGTCGAGCAGTACTTC
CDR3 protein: CASSPGGVEQYF

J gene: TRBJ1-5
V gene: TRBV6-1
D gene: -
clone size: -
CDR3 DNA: TGTGCCAGCAGTCATACAGGCGTCAATCAGCCCCAGCATTTT
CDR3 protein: CASSHTGVNQPQHF

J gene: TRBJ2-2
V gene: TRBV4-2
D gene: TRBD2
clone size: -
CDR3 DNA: TGTGCCAGCAGCCAGTTCGATTCGACTAGCGGGAACACCGGGGAGCTGTTTTTT
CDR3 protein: CASSQFDSTSGNTGELFF

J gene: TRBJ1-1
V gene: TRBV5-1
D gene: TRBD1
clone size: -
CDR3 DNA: TGCGCCAGCAGCTTGCGACAGGGGAACACTGAAGCTTTCTTT
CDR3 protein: CASSLRQGNTEAFF

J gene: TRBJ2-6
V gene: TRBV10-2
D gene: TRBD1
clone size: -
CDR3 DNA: TGCGCCAGCAGTGACTTTATTTGGGACAGCTTTTCTGGGGCCAACGTCCTGACTTTC
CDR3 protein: CASSDFIWDSFSGANVLTF

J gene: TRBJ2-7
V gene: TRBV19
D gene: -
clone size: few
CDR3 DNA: TGTGCCAGTAGTATTGGCCTTACCTACGAGCAGTACTTC
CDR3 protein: CASSIGLTYEQYF